This T cell receptor (beta chain) was sequenced during a study of monozygotic twins with inflammatory bowel disease. Whole-study results and caveats: Discordant twins showed the same repertoire similarity as concordant twins, possibly from limited power.

Of note for this clonotype: The target antigen is unknown.

Germline V gene lookup returns CDR1 SGDLS and CDR2 YYNGEE. This CDR3 is built from 15 residues. Donors each gave 2.5 ml of blood. Making cDNA involved eight separate reactions per sample. Following a re-call of the 5' RACE reads, TCRdb has one entry per CDR3 protein and lacks DNA. Recorded for this sample: hundreds of thousands of distinct CDR3 sequences. Sequencing was done on a sample of blood. This chain uses TRBV9 with TRBJ2-5; TCRdb lists TRBD1, though no DNA is available to test this call. This TCR derives from a human donor with ulcerative colitis or Crohn's disease, or a healthy co-twin of an affected twin (not recorded which). This CDR3 reads CASGERGARGETQYF.